This T cell receptor (beta chain) was identified in a study of control samples from healthy donors and cancer patients. Sequencing used immunoSEQ multiplex PCR; TCRdb keeps in-frame clones, though not all of them. This sample has tens of thousands of clones, with approximately 84% found just once. CDR3 length: 17 residues. Germline V gene lookup returns CDR1 LNHDA and CDR2 SQIVND (reference sequence). After removal of 0 bases from V and 3 bases from J, the junction contained 9 bases not matched to a gene. Sequencing was carried out using PBMCs. The chain employs TRBV19 and TRBJ2-5; TRBD2 matches 8 bases. The TCR comes from a man in his 70s with lung cancer. The CDR3 DNA is TGTGCCAGTAGTATAGATGGGAGCGGGGGTCCAAAAGAGACCCAGTACTTC. It codes for CASSIDGSGGPKETQYF.